This TCR beta chain comes out of a study of OX40 agonist ivuxolimab in advanced cancers. Study-level findings and limits: Some patients who did not respond also had low normalized T-cell clonal expansion.

Sequencing used immunoSEQ multiplex PCR; TCRdb keeps in-frame clones, though not all of them. Here the sample spans around 67,000 clones, roughly 80% being singletons. Remarks on this clone: The antigen remains unidentified.

The CDR3 consists of 17 residues. Germline V gives CDR1 MDHEN, CDR2 SYDVKM. Trimming stripped 2 bases from V and 2 bases from J, with 16 bases between. This TCR derives from an adult with an advanced solid tumor such as melanoma, head and neck, liver or kidney cancer. The material was CD4+ or CD8+ T cells sorted from blood, obtained in a trial of the OX40 agonist ivuxolimab. The V and J genes are TRBV28 and TRBJ2-1; D perhaps matches TRBD1 (6 bases). DNA for the CDR3: TGTGCCAGCAGTTTACCCCGGACAGCTTACCCCTACAATGAGCAGTTCTTC. Translation gives CASSLPRTAYPYNEQFF.